This T cell receptor beta chain originates from a study of blood T cell repertoires in COVID-19. As originally analysed: Nucleated cell counts were estimated from reference gene primer amplification. The table came from immunoSEQ multiplex PCR; TCRdb's copy has only in-frame clones and leaves some out. V and J calls plus clone size are reproduced from that table; the DNA served to infer D and trimming. The table lists around 450,000 clones, about 89% of them singletons. Germline CDR1 SGHRS, CDR2 YFSETQ. With 3 bases clipped from V and 5 bases from J, the junction kept 6 bases outside the gene matches. This CDR3 has 14 amino acids.

This rearrangement joins TRBV5-1 to TRBJ2-7; TRBD1 aligns across 9 bases. This receptor was taken from a woman aged 25 to 39 with acute or convalescent COVID-19. Sequencing was performed on peripheral blood. The CDR3 reads CASSSGQGLHEQYF. The CDR3 DNA is TGCGCCAGCAGCTCGGGACAGGGCCTCCACGAGCAGTACTTC.